This T cell receptor beta chain was observed in a study of response to subunit inactivated influenza vaccine (dated 2018 in TCRdb). At the level of the whole study: Deep quantitative T cell receptor repertoire profiling was used in the study to track responses to a trivalent subunit inactivated influenza vaccine. What the research found in general, with its limitations: It was suggested by the authors that each seasonal influenza vaccination may recruit only a limited number of new T cells.

The CDR3 numbers 19 residues from cysteine through phenylalanine. Of all the DNA, just the CDR3 is kept, 57 bases in frame from base 1. CDR1 and CDR2 are read off the germline V gene as SGHRS and YFSETQ. Trimming leaves V shorter by 0 bases and J shorter by 0 bases, with the junction holding 9 bases beyond the gene matches. Concerning this clonotype itself: Its antigen is unknown. No clone much larger than this one lies a single base away; base qualities are absent.

To prepare the library, RT-PCR was applied. Instrument used: Illumina HiSeq 2500. The public sequencing data were trimmed at Q25 with fastp and processed into clonotypes with MiXCR by TCRdb, which kept only in-frame beta chains. Rows matching on CDR3 protein sequence are summarized as one entry with the most common DNA and genes. Counted in this sample were about 700,000 distinct CDR3 sequences; over 11% of them appeared once. The ten largest make up 5.5% to 8% of the sample. Sequenced material: PBMCs from blood, taken about 14 days before vaccination. The TCR was taken from a man aged 50 to 60 who received an inactivated influenza vaccine. Donor details come from another sample of the same person, matched by shared clones. The chain was built from TRBV5-1 and TRBJ2-1, with TRBD2 matching 10 junction bases. The base sequence is TGCGCCAGCAGCTTGGAGTATAGCGGGGGGCCGAGCTCCTACAATGAGCAGTTCTTC. This encodes CASSLEYSGGPSSYNEQFF.